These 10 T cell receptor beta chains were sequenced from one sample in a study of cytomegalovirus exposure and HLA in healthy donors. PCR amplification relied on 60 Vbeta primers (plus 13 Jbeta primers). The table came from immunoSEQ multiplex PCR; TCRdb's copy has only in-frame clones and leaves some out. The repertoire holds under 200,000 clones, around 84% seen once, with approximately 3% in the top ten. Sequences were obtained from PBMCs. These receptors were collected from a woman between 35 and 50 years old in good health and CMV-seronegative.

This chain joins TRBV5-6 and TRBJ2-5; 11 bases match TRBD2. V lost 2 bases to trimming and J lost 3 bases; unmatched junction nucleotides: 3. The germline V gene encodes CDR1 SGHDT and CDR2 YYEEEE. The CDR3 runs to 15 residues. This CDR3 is CASSFPLAGEETQYF. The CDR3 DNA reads TGTGCCAGCAGCTTCCCACTAGCGGGGGAAGAGACCCAGTACTTC. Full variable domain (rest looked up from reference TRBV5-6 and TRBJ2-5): DAGVTQSPTHLIKTRGQQVTLRCSPKSGHDTVSWYQQALGQGPQFIFQYYEEEERQRGNFPDRFSGHQFPNYSSELNVNALLLGDSALYLCASSFPLAGEETQYFGPGTRLLVL.

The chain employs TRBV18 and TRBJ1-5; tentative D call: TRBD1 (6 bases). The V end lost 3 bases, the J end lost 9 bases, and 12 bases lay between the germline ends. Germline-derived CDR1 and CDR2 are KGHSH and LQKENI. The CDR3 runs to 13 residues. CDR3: CASSPYREGPQHF. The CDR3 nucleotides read TGTGCCAGCTCACCGTACAGGGAAGGGCCCCAGCATTTT.

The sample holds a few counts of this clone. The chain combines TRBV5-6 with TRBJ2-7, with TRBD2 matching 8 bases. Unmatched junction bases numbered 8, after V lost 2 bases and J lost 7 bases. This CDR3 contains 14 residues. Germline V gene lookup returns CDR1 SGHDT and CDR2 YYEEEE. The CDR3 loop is CASSFPSGSEEQYF. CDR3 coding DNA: TGTGCCAGCAGCTTCCCTAGCGGGTCGGAAGAGCAGTACTTC.

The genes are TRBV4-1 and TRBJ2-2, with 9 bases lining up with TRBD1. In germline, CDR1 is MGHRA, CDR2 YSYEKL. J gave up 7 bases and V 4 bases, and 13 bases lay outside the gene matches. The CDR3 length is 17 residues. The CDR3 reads CASSPWGRTGDRGELFF. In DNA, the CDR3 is TGCGCCAGCAGCCCCTGGGGGAGGACAGGGGATCGCGGGGAGCTGTTTTTT.

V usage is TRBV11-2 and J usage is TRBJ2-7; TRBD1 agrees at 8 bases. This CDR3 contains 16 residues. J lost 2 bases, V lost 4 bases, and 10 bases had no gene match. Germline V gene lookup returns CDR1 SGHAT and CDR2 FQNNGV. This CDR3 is CASSSATGDDAYEQYF. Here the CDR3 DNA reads TGTGCCAGCAGCTCAGCGACAGGGGACGACGCCTACGAGCAGTACTTC.

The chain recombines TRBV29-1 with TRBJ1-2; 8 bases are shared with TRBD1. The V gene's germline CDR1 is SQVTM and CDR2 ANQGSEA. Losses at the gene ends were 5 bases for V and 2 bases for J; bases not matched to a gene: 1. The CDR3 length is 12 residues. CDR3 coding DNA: TGCAGCGTTAGGGACAGGAACTATGGCTACACCTTC. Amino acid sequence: CSVRDRNYGYTF.

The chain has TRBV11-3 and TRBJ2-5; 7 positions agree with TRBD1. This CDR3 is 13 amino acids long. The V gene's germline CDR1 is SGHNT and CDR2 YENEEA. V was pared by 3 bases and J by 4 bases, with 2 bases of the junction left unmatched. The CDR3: CASSFEGAETQYF. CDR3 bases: TGTGCCAGCAGCTTCGAGGGGGCAGAGACCCAGTACTTC.

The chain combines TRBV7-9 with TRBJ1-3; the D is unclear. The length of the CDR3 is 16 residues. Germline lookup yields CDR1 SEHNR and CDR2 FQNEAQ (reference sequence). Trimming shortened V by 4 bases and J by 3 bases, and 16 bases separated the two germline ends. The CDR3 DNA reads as TGTGCCAGCAGCTCCCCACCGTGGCGGGTTGGAAACACCATATATTTT. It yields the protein CASSSPPWRVGNTIYF.

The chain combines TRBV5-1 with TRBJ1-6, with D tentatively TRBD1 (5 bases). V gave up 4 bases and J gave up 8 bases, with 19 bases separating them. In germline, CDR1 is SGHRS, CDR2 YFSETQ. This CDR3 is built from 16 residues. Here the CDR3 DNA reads TGCGCCAGCAGCCAACCAACCGGGGGAAGGGATTCACCCCTCCACTTT. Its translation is CASSQPTGGRDSPLHF.

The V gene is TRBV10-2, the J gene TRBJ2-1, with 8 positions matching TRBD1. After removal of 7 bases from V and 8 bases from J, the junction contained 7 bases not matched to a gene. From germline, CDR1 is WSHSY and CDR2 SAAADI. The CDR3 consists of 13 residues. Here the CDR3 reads CASTGQGLDEQFF. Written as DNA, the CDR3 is TGCGCCAGCACAGGACAGGGTCTCGATGAGCAGTTCTTC.